The T cell receptor (beta chain) under discussion was sequenced for a study of T-cell reconstitution after alpha-beta-depleted transplantation in children. Preparing the TCRbeta library involved the use of unique molecular identifiers. TCRdb re-analysed the PCR reads in MiXCR, keeping a single row per CDR3 protein. The table lists 500,000 to 600,000 distinct CDR3 sequences, about a quarter of them singletons. The sample consisted of PBMCs, taken before TCRalphabeta/CD19-depleted stem cell transplant. This receptor was obtained from a boy younger than two with Wiskott-Aldrich syndrome, due to receive a stem cell transplant.

CDR3 DNA: TGCAGTGCTAGGCATAGCGGGAGGGAAACCGGGGAGCTGTTTTTT. Residues: CSARHSGRETGELFF. V and J are TRBV20-1 and TRBJ2-2; 11 bases align to TRBD2. Germline V gene sequence: CDR1 DFQATT, CDR2 SNEGSKA (reference sequence). The CDR3 is 15 amino acids. The trim removed 3 bases at V and 5 bases at J, leaving 5 bases unmatched.